This T cell receptor beta chain was identified in a study of T cell repertoires in cytomegalovirus infection. MiXCR, run by TCRdb on the reads, gives a single entry per CDR3 protein. This sample yields around 550,000 distinct CDR3 sequences, of which around a quarter are seen a single time; around 14% belongs to the top ten. CDR3 length: 14 amino acids. The rearrangement uses TRBV5-3 and TRBJ1-2; D uncertain. Being an ORF, TRBV5-3 has a function that is uncertain. Sequences were obtained from PBMCs. This TCR was sampled from a human donor in good health (CMV status not recorded). Some clones in this sample may be carry-over from other donors' samples. The CDR3 region has the DNA TGTGTCAGCAGCTTGGGAGTAAATAACTATGGCTACACCTTC. The encoded protein is CVSSLGVNNYGYTF.